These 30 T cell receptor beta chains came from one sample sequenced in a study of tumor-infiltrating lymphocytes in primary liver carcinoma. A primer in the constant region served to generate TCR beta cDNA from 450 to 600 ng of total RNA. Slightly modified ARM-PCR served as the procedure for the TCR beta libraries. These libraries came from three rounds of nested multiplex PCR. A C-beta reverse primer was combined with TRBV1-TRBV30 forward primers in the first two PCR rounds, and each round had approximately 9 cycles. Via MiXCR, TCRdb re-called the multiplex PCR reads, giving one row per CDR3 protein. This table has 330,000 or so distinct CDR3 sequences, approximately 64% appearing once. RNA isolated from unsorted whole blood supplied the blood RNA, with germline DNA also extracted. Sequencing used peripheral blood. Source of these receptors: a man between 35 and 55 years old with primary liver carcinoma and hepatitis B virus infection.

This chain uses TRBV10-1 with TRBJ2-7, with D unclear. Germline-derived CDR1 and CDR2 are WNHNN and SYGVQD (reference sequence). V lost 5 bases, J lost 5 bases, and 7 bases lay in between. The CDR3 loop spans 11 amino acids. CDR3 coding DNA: TGCGCCAGCAGTTCGTCCGACGAGCAGTACTTC. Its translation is CASSSSDEQYF.

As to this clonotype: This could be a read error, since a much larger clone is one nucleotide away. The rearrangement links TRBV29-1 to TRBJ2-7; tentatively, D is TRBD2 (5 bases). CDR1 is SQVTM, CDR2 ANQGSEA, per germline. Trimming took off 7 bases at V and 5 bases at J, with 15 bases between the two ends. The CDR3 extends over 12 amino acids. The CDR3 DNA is TGCAGCGCGGGTCGGGGTAATCACGAGCAGTACTTC. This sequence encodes CSAGRGNHEQYF.

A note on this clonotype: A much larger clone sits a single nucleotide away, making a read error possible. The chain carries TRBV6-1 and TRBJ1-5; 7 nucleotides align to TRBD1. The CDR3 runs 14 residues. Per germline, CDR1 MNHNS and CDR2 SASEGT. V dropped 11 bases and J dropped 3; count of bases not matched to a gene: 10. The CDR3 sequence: CAGKLTGLNQPQHF. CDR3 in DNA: TGTGCCGGCAAACTGACAGGGCTCAATCAGCCCCAGCATTTT.

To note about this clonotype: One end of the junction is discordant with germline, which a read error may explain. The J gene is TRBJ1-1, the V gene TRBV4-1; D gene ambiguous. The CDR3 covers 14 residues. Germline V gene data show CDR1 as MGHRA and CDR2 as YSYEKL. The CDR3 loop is CASSQDPRAGEAFF. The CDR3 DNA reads TGCGCCAGTAGCCAAGACCCGCGGGCGGGTGAAGCTTTCTTT.

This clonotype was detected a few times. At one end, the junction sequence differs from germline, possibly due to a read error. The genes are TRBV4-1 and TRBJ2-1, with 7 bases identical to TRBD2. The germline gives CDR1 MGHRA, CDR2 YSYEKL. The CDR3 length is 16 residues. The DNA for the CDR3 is TGCGCCAGCATCCAAGATAGGGAGGGTGCCGTAATAGGGCAGTTCTTC. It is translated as CASIQDREGAVIGQFF.

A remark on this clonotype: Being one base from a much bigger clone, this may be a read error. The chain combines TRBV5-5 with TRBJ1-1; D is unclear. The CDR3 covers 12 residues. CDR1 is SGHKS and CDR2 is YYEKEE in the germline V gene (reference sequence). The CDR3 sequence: CTSSPGNTEAFF. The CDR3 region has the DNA TGTACCAGCAGCCCCGGGAACACTGAAGCTTTCTTT. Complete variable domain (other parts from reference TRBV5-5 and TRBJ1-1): DAGVTQSPTHLIKTRGQQVTLRCSPISGHKSVSWYQQVLGQGPQFIFQYYEKEERGRGNFPDRFSARQFPNYSSELNVNALLLGDSALYLCTSSPGNTEAFFGQGTRLTVV.

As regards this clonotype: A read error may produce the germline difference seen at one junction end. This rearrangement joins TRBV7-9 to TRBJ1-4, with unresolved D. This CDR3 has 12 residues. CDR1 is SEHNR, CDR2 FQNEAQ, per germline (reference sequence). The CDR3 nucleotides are TGTGGCAGCAGCTCTCCGAATGAAAAACTGTTTTTT. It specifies CGSSSPNEKLFF. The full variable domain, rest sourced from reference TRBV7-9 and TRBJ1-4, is DTGVSQNPRHKITKRGQNVTFRCDPISEHNRLYWYRQTLGQGPEFLTYFQNEAQLEKSRLLSDRFSAERPKGSFSTLEIQRTEQGDSAMYLCGSSSPNEKLFFGSGTQLSVL.

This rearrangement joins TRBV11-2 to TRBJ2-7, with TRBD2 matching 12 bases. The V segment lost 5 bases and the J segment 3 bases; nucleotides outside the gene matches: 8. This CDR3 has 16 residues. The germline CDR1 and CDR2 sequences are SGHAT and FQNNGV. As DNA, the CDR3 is TGTGCCAGCAGCCGATGGGGGACTAGCGGGTACTACGAGCAGTACTTC. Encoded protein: CASSRWGTSGYYEQYF.

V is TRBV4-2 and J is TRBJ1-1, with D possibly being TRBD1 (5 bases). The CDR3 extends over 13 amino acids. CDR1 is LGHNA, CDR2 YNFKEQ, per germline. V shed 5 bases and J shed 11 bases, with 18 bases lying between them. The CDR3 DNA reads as TGTGCCAGCAGCAGGGGACGGGGCACTCAGGCTTTCTTT. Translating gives CASSRGRGTQAFF.

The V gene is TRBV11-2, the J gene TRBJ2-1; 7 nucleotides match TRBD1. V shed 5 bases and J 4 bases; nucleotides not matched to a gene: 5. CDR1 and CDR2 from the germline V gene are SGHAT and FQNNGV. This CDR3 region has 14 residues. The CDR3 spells CASSRTGTYNEQFF. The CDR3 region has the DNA TGTGCCAGCAGCAGGACAGGAACTTACAATGAGCAGTTCTTC.

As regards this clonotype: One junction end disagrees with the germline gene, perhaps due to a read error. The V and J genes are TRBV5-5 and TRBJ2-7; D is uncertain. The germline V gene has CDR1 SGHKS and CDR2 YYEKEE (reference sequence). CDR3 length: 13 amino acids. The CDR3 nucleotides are TGTGCCAACAGCTTGTCTCACGGCTACGAGCAGGACTTC. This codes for CANSLSHGYEQDF.

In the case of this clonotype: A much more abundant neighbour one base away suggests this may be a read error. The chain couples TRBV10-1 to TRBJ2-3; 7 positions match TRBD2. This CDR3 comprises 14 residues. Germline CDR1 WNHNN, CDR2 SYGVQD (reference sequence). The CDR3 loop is CASSEFREEDMQYF. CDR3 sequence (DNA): TGCGCCAGCAGTGAGTTTCGGGAGGAGGATATGCAGTATTTT.

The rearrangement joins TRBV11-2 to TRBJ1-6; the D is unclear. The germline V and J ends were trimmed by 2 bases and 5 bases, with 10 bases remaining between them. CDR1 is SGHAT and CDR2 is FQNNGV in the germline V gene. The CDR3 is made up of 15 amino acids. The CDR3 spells CASSLFAWNNSPLHF. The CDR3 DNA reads TGTGCCAGCAGCTTATTTGCATGGAATAATTCACCCCTCCACTTT.

Here the CDR3 DNA reads TGTGCCAGCAGCGTTTCGGACAGGCAAGACGATGGCTACACCTTC. Its translation is CASSVSDRQDDGYTF. The chain employs TRBV7-9 and TRBJ1-2; 7 positions match TRBD1. Looked up from germline, CDR1 is SEHNR and CDR2 is FQNEAQ (reference sequence). This CDR3 is 15 amino acids long. V dropped 5 bases and J dropped 6; count of bases not matched to a gene: 12.

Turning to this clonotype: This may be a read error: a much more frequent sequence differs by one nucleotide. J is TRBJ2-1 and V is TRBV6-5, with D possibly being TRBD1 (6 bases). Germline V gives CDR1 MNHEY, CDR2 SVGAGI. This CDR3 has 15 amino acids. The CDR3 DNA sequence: TGTGCCAGCAGTTACACCCCAGGGGCCTACGATGAGCAGTTCTTC. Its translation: CASSYTPGAYDEQFF.

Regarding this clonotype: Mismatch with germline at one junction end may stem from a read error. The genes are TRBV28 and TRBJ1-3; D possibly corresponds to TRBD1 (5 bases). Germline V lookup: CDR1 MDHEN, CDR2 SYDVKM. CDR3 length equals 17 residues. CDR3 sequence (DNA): TGTGCCAGCAGTCCCTGGCGAGGGGTTACCTCTGGAAACAACATATATTTT. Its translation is CASSPWRGVTSGNNIYF.

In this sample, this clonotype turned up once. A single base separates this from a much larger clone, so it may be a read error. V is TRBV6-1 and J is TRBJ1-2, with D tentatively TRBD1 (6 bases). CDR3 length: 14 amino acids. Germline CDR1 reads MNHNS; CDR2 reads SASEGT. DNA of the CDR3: TGTGCCGGCAGGGTCCAGGGGCACTCCTATGGCTACACCTTC. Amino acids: CAGRVQGHSYGYTF.

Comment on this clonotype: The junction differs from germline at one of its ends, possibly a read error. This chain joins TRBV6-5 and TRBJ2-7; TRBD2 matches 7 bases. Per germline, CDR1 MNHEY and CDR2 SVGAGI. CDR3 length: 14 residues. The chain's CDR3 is CASSYSSGDSEQYF. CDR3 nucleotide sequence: TGTGCCAGCAGTTACTCAAGCGGGGATAGCGAGCAGTACTTT.

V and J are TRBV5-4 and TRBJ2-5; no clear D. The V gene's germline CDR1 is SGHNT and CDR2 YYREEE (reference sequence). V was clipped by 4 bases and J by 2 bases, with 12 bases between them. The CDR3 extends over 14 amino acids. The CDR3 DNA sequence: TGTGCCAGCAGCAAATCAGAACCGCAAGAGACCCAGTACTTC. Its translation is CASSKSEPQETQYF.

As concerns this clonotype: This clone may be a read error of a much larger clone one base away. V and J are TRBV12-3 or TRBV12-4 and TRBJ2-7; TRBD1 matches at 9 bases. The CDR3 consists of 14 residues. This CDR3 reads CAGSRQGQGREQYF. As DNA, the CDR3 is TGTGCCGGCAGCAGACAGGGACAGGGTCGCGAGCAGTACTTC.

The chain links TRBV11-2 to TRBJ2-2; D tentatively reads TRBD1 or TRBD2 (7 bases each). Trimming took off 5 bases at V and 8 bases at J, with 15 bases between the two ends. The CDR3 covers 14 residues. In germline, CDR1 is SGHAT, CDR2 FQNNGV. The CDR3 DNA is TGTGCCAGCAGCAGGGACAGCGGGGCAGGGGAGCTGTTTTTT. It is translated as CASSRDSGAGELFF.

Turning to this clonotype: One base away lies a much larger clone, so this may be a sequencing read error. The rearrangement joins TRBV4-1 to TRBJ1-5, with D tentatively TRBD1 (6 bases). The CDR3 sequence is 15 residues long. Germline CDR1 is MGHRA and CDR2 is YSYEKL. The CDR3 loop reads CVSSQAQGSNQPQHF. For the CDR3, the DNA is TGCGTCAGCAGCCAGGCCCAGGGGAGCAATCAGCCCCAGCATTTT.

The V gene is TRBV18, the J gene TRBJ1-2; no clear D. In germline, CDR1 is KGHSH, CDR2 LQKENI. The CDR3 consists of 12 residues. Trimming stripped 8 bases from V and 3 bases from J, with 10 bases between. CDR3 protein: CASAQSDYGYTF. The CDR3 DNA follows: TGTGCCAGCGCACAGAGTGACTATGGCTACACCTTC.

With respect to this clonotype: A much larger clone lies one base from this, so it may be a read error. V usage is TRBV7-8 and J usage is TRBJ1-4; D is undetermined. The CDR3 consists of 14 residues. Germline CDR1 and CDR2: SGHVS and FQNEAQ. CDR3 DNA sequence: TGTGCCAGCAGCCCTTCATCAACTAATGATAAACTGTTTTTT. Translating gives CASSPSSTNDKLFF. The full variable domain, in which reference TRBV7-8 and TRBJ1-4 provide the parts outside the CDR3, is GAGVSQSPRYKVAKRGQDVALRCDPISGHVSLFWYQQALGQGPEFLTYFQNEAQLDKSGLPSDRFFAERPEGSVSTLKIQRTQQEDSAVYLCASSPSSTNDKLFFGSGTQLSVL.

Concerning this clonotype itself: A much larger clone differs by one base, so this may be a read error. CDR3 sequence (DNA): TGTGCCAGCAGACTGGGGACAGAACGACCCCAGCATTTT. It is translated as CASRLGTERPQHF. This rearrangement joins TRBV12-3 or TRBV12-4 to TRBJ1-5; 7 bases are shared with TRBD1. Losses at the gene ends were 6 bases for V and 10 bases for J; bases not matched to a gene: 9. This CDR3 is 13 amino acids long.

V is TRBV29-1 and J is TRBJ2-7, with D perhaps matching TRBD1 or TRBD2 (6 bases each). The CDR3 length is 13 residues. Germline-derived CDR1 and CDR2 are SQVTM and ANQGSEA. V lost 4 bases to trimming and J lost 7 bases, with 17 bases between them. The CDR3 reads CSVGGADAYEQYF. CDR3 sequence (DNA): TGCAGCGTTGGGGGGGCGGATGCATATGAGCAGTACTTC.

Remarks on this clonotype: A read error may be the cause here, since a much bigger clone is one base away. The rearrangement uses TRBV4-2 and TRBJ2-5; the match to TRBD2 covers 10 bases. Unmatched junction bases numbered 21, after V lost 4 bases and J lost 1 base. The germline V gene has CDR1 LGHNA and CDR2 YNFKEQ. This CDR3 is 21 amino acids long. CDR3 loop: CASSRELLLAGRLTAQETQYF. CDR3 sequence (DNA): TGTGCCAGCAGCCGAGAATTATTACTAGCGGGACGGTTAACAGCCCAAGAGACCCAGTACTTC.

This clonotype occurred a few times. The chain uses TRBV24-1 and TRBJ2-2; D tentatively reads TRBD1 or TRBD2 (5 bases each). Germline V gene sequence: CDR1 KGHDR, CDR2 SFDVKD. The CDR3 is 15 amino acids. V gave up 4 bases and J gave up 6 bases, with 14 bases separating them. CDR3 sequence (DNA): TGTGCCACCAGTGACCTGATCCGGGACGCCGGGGAGCTGTTTTTT. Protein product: CATSDLIRDAGELFF.

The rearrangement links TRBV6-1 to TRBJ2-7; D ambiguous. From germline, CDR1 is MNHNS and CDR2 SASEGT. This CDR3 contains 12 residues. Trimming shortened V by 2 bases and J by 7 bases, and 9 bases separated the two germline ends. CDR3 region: CASSEQLGEQYF. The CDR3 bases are TGTGCCAGCAGTGAACAGTTGGGTGAGCAGTACTTC.

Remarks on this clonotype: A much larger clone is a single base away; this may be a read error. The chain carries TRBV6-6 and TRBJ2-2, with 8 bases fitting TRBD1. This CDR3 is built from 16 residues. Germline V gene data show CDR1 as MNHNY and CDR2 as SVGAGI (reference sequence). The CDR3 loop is CAGSTGQGTNTGELFF. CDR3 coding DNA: TGTGCCGGCAGTACCGGACAGGGCACGAACACCGGGGAGCTGTTTTTT.